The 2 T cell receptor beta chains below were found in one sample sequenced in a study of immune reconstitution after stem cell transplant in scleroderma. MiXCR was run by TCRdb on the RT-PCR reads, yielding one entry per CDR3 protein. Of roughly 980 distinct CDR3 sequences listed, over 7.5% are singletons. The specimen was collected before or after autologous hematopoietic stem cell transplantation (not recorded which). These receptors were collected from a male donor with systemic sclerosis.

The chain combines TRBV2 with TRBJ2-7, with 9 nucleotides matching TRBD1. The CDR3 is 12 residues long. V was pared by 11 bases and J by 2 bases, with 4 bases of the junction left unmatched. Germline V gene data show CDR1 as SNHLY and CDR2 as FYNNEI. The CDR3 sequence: CAARTGAYEQYF. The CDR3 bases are TGTGCCGCCCGGACAGGGGCCTACGAGCAGTACTTC.

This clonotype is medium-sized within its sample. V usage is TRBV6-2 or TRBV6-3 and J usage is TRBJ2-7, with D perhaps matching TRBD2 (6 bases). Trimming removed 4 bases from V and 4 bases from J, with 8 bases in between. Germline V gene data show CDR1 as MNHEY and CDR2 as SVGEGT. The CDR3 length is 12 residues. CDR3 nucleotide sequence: TGTGCCAGCAGTTGGGGGGTTTACGAGCAGTACTTC. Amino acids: CASSWGVYEQYF.